This T cell receptor (beta chain) emerged from a study of CD8 T cells in ankylosing spondylitis. Library preparation for TCR beta used quantitative 5'-RACE with molecular barcodes. MiXCR, applied by TCRdb to the 5' RACE reads, yields one record per CDR3 protein. In the table there are about 300,000 distinct CDR3 sequences, around a tenth of which are singletons. This clonotype occurred a few times. The antigen is undetermined. General observations from the study: Clones linked with disease were CD8+ and fairly uncommon in the peripheral blood.

Material for sequencing was blood, either unsorted or a sorted T cell fraction (not recorded which). The clonotype comes from a female donor with ankylosing spondylitis or in good health (not recorded which).

This chain's CDR3 is CASSSTGIQETQYF. The CDR3 bases are TGTGCCAGCAGTTCCACAGGCATCCAAGAGACCCAGTACTTC. V and J are TRBV28 and TRBJ2-5, with TRBD1 as a possible D gene (5 bases). The CDR3 sequence is 14 residues long. The germline V and J ends were trimmed by 4 bases and 1 base, with 10 bases remaining between them. Germline CDR1 reads MDHEN; CDR2 reads SYDVKM. Complete variable domain (other parts from reference TRBV28 and TRBJ2-5): DVKVTQSSRYLVKRTGEKVFLECVQDMDHENMFWYRQDPGLGLRLIYFSYDVKMKEKGDIPEGYSVSREKKERFSLILESASTNQTSMYLCASSSTGIQETQYFGPGTRLLVL.